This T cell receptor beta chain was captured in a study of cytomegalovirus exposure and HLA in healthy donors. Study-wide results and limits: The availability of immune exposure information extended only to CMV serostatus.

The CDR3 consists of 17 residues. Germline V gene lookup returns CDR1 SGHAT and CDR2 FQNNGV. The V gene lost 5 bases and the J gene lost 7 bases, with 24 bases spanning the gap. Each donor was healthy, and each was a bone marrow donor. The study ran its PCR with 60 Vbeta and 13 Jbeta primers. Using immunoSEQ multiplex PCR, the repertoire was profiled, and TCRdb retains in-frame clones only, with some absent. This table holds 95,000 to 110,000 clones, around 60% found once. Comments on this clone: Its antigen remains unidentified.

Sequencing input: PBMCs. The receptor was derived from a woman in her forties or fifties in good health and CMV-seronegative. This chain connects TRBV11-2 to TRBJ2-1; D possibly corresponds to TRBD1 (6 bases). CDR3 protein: CASSDPPDRPLRNEQFF. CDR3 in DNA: TGTGCCAGCAGCGATCCCCCGGACAGACCTCTGAGGAATGAGCAGTTCTTC.